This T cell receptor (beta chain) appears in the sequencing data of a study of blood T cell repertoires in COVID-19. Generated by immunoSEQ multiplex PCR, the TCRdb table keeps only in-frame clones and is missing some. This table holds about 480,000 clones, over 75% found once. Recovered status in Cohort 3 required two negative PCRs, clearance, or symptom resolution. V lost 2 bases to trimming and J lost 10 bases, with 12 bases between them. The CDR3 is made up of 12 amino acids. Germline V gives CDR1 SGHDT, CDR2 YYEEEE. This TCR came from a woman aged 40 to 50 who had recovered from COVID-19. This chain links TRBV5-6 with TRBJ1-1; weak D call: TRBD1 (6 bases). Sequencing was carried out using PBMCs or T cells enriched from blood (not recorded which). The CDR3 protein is CASSFGGARAFF. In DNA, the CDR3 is TGTGCCAGCAGCTTCGGGGGGGCGCGAGCTTTCTTT.